The T cell receptor (beta chain) described here comes from a study of blood T cell repertoires in COVID-19. Study-wide context: COVID-19 samples, acute and convalescent, were from the United States, Italy and Spain. T cells, B-cell-depleted T cells, or PBMCs supplied cDNA or gDNA.

How the authors handled the data: Using reference gene primer amplification, nucleated cell counts were estimated. Sequenced by immunoSEQ multiplex PCR; TCRdb stores in-frame clones only, minus some. V, J and clone size are those of that table, while D and trimming were read from the DNA. The repertoire includes 250,000 to 350,000 clones, around 85% of them detected once, and roughly 0.94% sits in the top ten. This CDR3 region has 16 residues. V gave up 1 base and J gave up 2 bases, with 11 bases separating them. Germline-derived CDR1 and CDR2 are MGHRA and YSYEKL. Seattle participants joined during active infection and were tracked over time.

Sequenced input: peripheral blood. V and J are TRBV4-1 and TRBJ1-4; possible D gene TRBD1, 5 bases. The clonotype comes from a human donor with COVID-19, enrolled during active disease. The donor label of this sample is uncertain. Written as DNA, the CDR3 is TGCGCCAGCAGCCAAGTCCCAGGGTTTACTAATGAAAAACTGTTTTTT. It encodes CASSQVPGFTNEKLFF.